This paragraph covers one TCR beta chain sequence. Measured with immunoSEQ multiplex PCR; TCRdb has only the in-frame clones, and not every one. The repertoire includes some 19,000 clones, around nine tenths of them detected once, and roughly 3.9% sits in the top ten. This record belongs to a study of T cells in localized non-small cell lung cancer. The CDR3 covers 14 residues. V was trimmed by 0 bases and J by 4 bases, leaving 9 bases between them. Germline CDR1 and CDR2: LGHNA and YSLEER. The material was peripheral blood, obtained before any cancer treatment. The clonotype originates from an older male donor with stage I squamous cell lung carcinoma. The chain recombines TRBV4-3 with TRBJ1-1; the D gene is possibly TRBD1 (5 bases). CDR3 coding DNA: TGCGCCAGCAGCCAAGACTGGGGCGGCACTGAAGCTTTCTTT. Translation gives CASSQDWGGTEAFF.